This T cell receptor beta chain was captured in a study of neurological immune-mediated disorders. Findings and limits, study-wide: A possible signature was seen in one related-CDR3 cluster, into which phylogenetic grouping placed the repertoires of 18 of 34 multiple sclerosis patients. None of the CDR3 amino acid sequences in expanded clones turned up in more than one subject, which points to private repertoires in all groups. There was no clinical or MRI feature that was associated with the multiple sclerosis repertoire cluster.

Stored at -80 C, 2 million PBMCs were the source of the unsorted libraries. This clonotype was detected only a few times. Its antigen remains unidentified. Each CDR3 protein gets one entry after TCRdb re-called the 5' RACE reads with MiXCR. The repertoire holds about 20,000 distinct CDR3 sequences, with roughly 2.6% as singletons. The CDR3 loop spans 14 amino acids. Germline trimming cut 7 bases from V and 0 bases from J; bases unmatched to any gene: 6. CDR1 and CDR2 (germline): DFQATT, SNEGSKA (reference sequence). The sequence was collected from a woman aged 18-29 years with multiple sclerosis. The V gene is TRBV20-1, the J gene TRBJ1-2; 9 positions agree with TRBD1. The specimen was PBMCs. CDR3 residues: CSGLQGAANYGYTF. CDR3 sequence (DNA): TGCAGTGGTTTACAGGGGGCAGCTAACTATGGCTACACCTTC.